The sequence of this T cell receptor (beta chain) was determined in a study of blood T cells in healthy people across ages (dated by TCRdb to the mid-2010s). Context from the whole study: In model experiments, template switching captured roughly one uniquely barcoded TCR beta cDNA molecule for every two T cells. To track age-related changes in TCR beta repertoire diversity, the study relied on deep sequencing normalized with unique cDNA molecular identifiers. Four age groups were formed from the donors: young (average 16 years), middle-aged (approximately 39), aged (roughly 56) and long-lived (around 82). To avoid experimental bias, donors of different ages were distributed randomly across sequencing lanes. For two donors (one aged 18 to 30 and one aged 80 or older), the study analyzed two additional independent replicas of 1 million unique cDNA reads from the same blood draw. The research as a whole found: Compared with the aged group, the long-lived group had more naive CD4+ T cells, fewer expanded clones and increased TCR diversity, a pattern suggesting age selection. Since profiling was done on bulk unsorted PBMCs, naive and antigen-experienced compartments could not be conclusively compared. Because the CMV infection status of the donors was unknown, age-related changes in expanded clonotypes may potentially have been confounded. Estimates of total diversity based on one million sequenced T cells were regarded as lower bounds and as underestimates. A strong correlation was found between observed TCR beta diversity and the percentage of naive T cells measured by flow cytometry. Observed TCR beta diversity per million T cells fell roughly linearly with age, and a significant reduction was already apparent by age roughly 40.

As for this clonotype: Its antigen is not yet known. No much larger clonotype is one base removed from it; base qualities were not supplied.

According to the germline V gene, CDR1 reads SQVTM and CDR2 reads ANQGSEA. From its cysteine to its phenylalanine, the CDR3 spans 12 amino acids. Only the CDR3 region is kept as DNA, spanning 36 bases read in frame from base 1. V is clipped by 4 bases and J by 7 bases, and the sequence between their germline boundaries is 14 bases long. Library prep was done by 5' RACE. TCRdb lists the instrument as Illumina HiSeq 2500. A second PCR of roughly 7 to 12 cycles was performed with a sample-barcoded 5' primer and a J-beta primer mix. A unique molecular identifier was introduced onto each TCR beta cDNA molecule by a template-switch 5' adaptor carrying 12 random nucleotides. At least 2.5 million CDR3-containing paired-end reads were obtained from each sample. First-strand cDNA was synthesized from all RNA with the Mint cDNA synthesis kit, primed by a TRBC-specific oligonucleotide. Following uracil-DNA glycosylase treatment, all cDNA underwent a first 18-cycle PCR with the universal primers M1SS and BC2_uni_R. Regarding the original processing steps: For normalization, 1 million high-quality reads, each with a distinct molecular identifier, were randomly selected from each sample. Reads with shared molecular identifiers were discarded instead of being binned into consensus sequences. CDR3 identification, clonotype clustering and error correction used MiTCR with a Q25 quality threshold and the strictest error-elimination algorithm. A nonparametric unseen species model with Euler transformation was used to estimate a lower bound on total TCR beta diversity. Using fastp trimming at Q25 and MiXCR clonotype assembly, TCRdb reanalyzed the public sequencing data and kept in-frame beta chains. Rows are combined by CDR3 protein, so each entry shows the most common genes and DNA. For this entry, the V and J calls and clone size follow TCRdb and not the study's own pipeline. This sample lists about 970,000 distinct CDR3 sequences; around 54% were detected once. The top ten clones comprise about 21% of the sample.

Systemically healthy Caucasian individuals from Russia, some 40 in total and aged about 6 to 95 years, were included as donors. Each donor gave 8 to 10 milliliters of peripheral blood, drawn into EDTA-treated Vacutainer tubes. Ficoll-Paque density-gradient centrifugation was used to isolate PBMCs, with at least 6 million per sample. Total RNA was extracted from PBMCs with Trizol reagent, with at least 6 micrograms obtained per sample. Naive CD45RAhigh/CD27high T cell percentages were measured by flow cytometry on a PBMC aliquot from every donor. The rearranged chain carries TRBV29-1 and TRBJ2-7; the D gene is perhaps TRBD2, on 6 matching bases. The source is an older woman in good health. The specimen sequenced was blood. The CDR3 loop reads CSVGDSRKEQYF. The nucleotide sequence is TGCAGCGTTGGGGACTCTCGTAAGGAGCAGTACTTC.